This record looks at one TCR beta chain sequence and its context. This entry belongs to a study of OX40 agonist ivuxolimab in advanced cancers. The data were produced by immunoSEQ multiplex PCR, yet TCRdb's version contains in-frame clones alone and is incomplete. Here the sample spans 69,000 or so clones, more than 70% being singletons. This clonotype originated in an adult with an advanced solid tumor such as melanoma, head and neck, liver or kidney cancer. This specimen consisted of CD4+ or CD8+ T cells sorted from blood, obtained in a trial of the OX40 agonist ivuxolimab.

The CDR3 protein is CASSLSGYQPQHF. The CDR3 nucleotides are TGTGCCAGCAGTCTATCCGGGTACCAGCCCCAGCATTTT. V usage is TRBV28 and J usage is TRBJ1-5, with unresolved D. CDR3 size: 13 residues. Germline V CDR1 and CDR2: MDHEN, SYDVKM. The V and J ends lost 5 bases and 7 bases respectively, with 12 bases between them.